Listed here is a single T cell receptor beta chain. The antigen remains unidentified. Assay used: immunoSEQ multiplex PCR; TCRdb lists only in-frame clones, some missing. The sample lists more than 50,000 clones, around 80% occurring once. The record originates from a study of lymphopenia after photon versus proton radiotherapy. Study results and caveats: A bigger post-nadir fall in TCR diversity correlated inversely with survival time in deceased patients. Authors raise, but do not show, better survival with proton therapy. Under photons, naive T cells and diversity fell while effector/memory populations rose.

The V and J ends lost 2 bases and 6 bases respectively, with 16 bases between them. This CDR3 region has 16 residues. The germline CDR1 and CDR2 sequences are SNHLY and FYNNEI. This TCR was sampled from a man aged 45-65 years with gastric cancer. The sample in question was peripheral blood, obtained from a patient treated with photon-based radiotherapy. The chain recombines TRBV2 with TRBJ2-2; D might be TRBD1 (5 bases). In nucleotides, the CDR3 is TGTGCCAGCAGTGAACACAGGAGTAAAAGGTCCGGGGAGCTGTTTTTT. Protein sequence: CASSEHRSKRSGELFF.